This passage covers 21 T cell receptor beta chains from one sample sequenced in a study of low-dose radiotherapy and immunotherapy resistance in tumors. TRAV- and TRBV-specific primers primed first-strand cDNA, covering alpha and beta chains. Amplification of TCRs used a constant-region primer and V-primer adapter for approximately 18 PCR cycles. In TCRdb, the reads were re-called with MiXCR into one record per CDR3 protein. The sample yields around 11,000 distinct CDR3 sequences, 65% seen once. The receptors stem from a human donor with advanced metastatic prostate, ovarian, gallbladder or colorectal cancer (not recorded which). This table probably holds off-target reads from a library built for another chain.

The V gene is TRBV11-3, the J gene TRBJ2-2; possibly TRBD2 for D (7 bases). V lost 8 bases and J 3 bases, leaving 22 bases between the germline ends. The CDR3 has 17 residues. Germline-derived CDR1 and CDR2 are SGHNT and YENEEA. This CDR3 is CASAPSGRGFDTGELFF. DNA for the CDR3: TGTGCCAGCGCCCCTTCTGGGAGGGGGTTCGACACCGGGGAGCTGTTTTTT.

The V and J genes are TRBV6-2 or TRBV6-3 and TRBJ1-5; D gene unclear. V was pared by 5 bases and J by 4 bases, with 9 bases between. Germline CDR1 and CDR2: MNHEY and SVGEGT. The CDR3 spans 13 residues. CDR3 coding DNA: TGTGCCAGCAGTGGCCCAGTGAATCAGCCCCAGCATTTT. Translating gives CASSGPVNQPQHF.

The rearrangement uses TRBV6-8 and TRBJ2-2; weak D call: TRBD2 (6 bases). Per germline, CDR1 MNHGY and CDR2 SAAAGT. The V end lost 6 bases, the J end lost 1 base, and 9 bases lay between the germline ends. The CDR3 is 14 residues long. The CDR3 loop reads CASRPGGNTGELFF. DNA for the CDR3: TGTGCCAGCAGGCCCGGGGGGAACACCGGGGAGCTGTTTTTT.

CDR3 amino acids: CSGGGTTPTEAFF. The CDR3 nucleotides are TGCAGTGGGGGGGGGACGACTCCCACTGAAGCTTTCTTT. The V call is TRBV20-1, the J call TRBJ1-1, with TRBD1 as a possible D gene (5 bases). This CDR3 contains 13 residues. Trimming stripped 7 bases from V and 4 bases from J, with 16 bases between. Germline-derived CDR1 and CDR2 are DFQATT and SNEGSKA (reference sequence).

This clonotype occurred once. The chain is built from TRBV6-2 or TRBV6-3 and TRBJ2-5; D perhaps matches TRBD1 (5 bases). Trimming removed 5 bases at V and 5 bases at J, with 12 bases between. The CDR3 consists of 13 residues. CDR1 MNHEY and CDR2 SVGEGT come from the germline V gene. The CDR3 bases are TGTGCCAGCAGTGAAGCAGGGTGGGAGACCCAGTACTTC. It translates to CASSEAGWETQYF.

The CDR3: CASSFGEKLFF. DNA for the CDR3: TGTGCCAGCAGTTTTGGCGAAAAACTGTTTTTT. This chain uses TRBV12-3 or TRBV12-4 with TRBJ1-4; D not resolved. V was shortened by 3 bases and J by 8 bases, with 4 bases between the two germline ends. This CDR3 is built from 11 residues.

This clonotype came up a few times. This chain links TRBV7-2 with TRBJ1-2; D is unresolved. Per the germline V gene, CDR1 is SGHTA and CDR2 is FQGNSA. V lost 0 bases to trimming and J lost 4 bases, with 12 bases between them. The CDR3 runs 15 residues. The CDR3 bases are TGTGCCAGCAGCTTAGCGCGGCCCCGGAGCTATGGCTACACCTTC. Amino acids: CASSLARPRSYGYTF. Supplemented by reference TRBV7-2 and TRBJ1-2, the full variable domain reads GAGVSQSPSNKVTEKGKDVELRCDPISGHTALYWYRQSLGQGLEFLIYFQGNSAPDKSGLPSDRFSAERTGGSVSTLTIQRTQQEDSAVYLCASSLARPRSYGYTFGSGTRLTVV.

The chain is built from TRBV19 and TRBJ1-5; D remains unclear. The germline CDR1 and CDR2 sequences are LNHDA and SQIVND (reference sequence). CDR3 length: 12 residues. V lost 1 base to trimming and J lost 7 bases, with 5 bases between them. This CDR3 reads CASSIGRQPQHF. CDR3 sequence (DNA): TGTGCCAGTAGTATAGGTCGGCAGCCCCAGCATTTT.

The V gene is TRBV12-2, the J gene TRBJ2-1; TRBD2, the D gene given by the table, was not confirmed from the DNA. TRBV12-2 is reported as a pseudogene. This CDR3 has 18 amino acids. The CDR3 DNA reads TGTGCAAGTCGCTTAGCCACTACTCCCCGGGAGGGACACAATGAGCAGTTCTTC. It yields the protein CASRLATTPREGHNEQFF.

This clonotype was counted between two and nine times. The CDR3 DNA sequence: TGTGCCAGCAGCTCAGGGGTGGCGACCCAGTACTTC. Translated, it gives CASSSGVATQYF. The chain joins TRBV5-6 to TRBJ2-5; D possibly corresponds to TRBD1 (6 bases). The CDR3 consists of 12 residues. The germline CDR1 and CDR2 sequences are SGHDT and YYEEEE. Trimming left V 3 bases short and J 7 bases short, with 10 bases between.

This clonotype has just a few counts. V and J are TRBV14 and TRBJ2-3; 10 bases match TRBD2. With V trimmed by 5 bases and J by 7 bases, 9 bases remained unmatched. The CDR3 contains 15 residues. Germline CDR1 is SGHDN and CDR2 is FVKESK. The CDR3 DNA is TGTGCCAGCAGCTTAGGGGCTAGCGGGAGTAATACGCAGTATTTT. This encodes CASSLGASGSNTQYF.

This clonotype was counted a single time. The chain couples TRBV2 to TRBJ1-1; a weak D match, TRBD1 (5 bases). Germline values: CDR1 SNHLY, CDR2 FYNNEI. With 8 bases removed from V and 6 bases from J, the gap between germline ends came to 13 bases. This CDR3 is built from 12 residues. This CDR3 is CASDLGRAEAFF. In nucleotides, the CDR3 is TGTGCCAGCGACCTGGGCAGGGCTGAAGCTTTCTTT.

The chain uses TRBV7-2 and TRBJ1-6, with a tentative D call TRBD1 (5 bases). With 3 bases removed from V and 6 bases from J, the gap between germline ends came to 12 bases. Germline V CDR1 and CDR2: SGHTA, FQGNSA. The CDR3 contains 15 residues. CDR3 amino acids: CASSLRGSFNSPLHF. CDR3 coding DNA: TGTGCCAGCAGCTTGCGGGGGAGTTTTAATTCACCCCTCCACTTT.

The rearrangement uses TRBV4-1 and TRBJ1-1; 10 nucleotides align to TRBD1. V shed 5 bases and J 5 bases; nucleotides not matched to a gene: 5. There are 14 residues in the CDR3. Germline V gene data show CDR1 as MGHRA and CDR2 as YSYEKL. The CDR3 sequence is CASSTRTGGTEAFF. DNA for the CDR3: TGCGCCAGCAGCACCCGGACAGGGGGGACTGAAGCTTTCTTT.

V and J are TRBV12-3 or TRBV12-4 and TRBJ2-1; 14 bases agree with TRBD2. Germline trimming cut 2 bases from V and 10 bases from J; bases unmatched to any gene: 19. CDR3 length equals 20 residues. The CDR3 sequence is CASSLRHSETSGGAPREQFF. The CDR3 bases are TGTGCCAGCAGTTTACGACACTCCGAGACTAGCGGGGGGGCCCCAAGGGAGCAGTTCTTC.

With regard to this clonotype: One end of the junction is discordant with germline, which a read error may explain. The rearrangement uses TRBV2 and TRBJ2-1; D ambiguous. This CDR3 is 11 amino acids long. Germline CDR1 and CDR2: SNHLY and FYNNEI. CDR3 region: CASKDETSLLF. The CDR3 DNA reads as TGTGCCAGCAAAGACGAGACAAGTCTGCTCTTC.

The chain uses TRBV7-7 and TRBJ2-2; a weak D match, TRBD1 (6 bases). The CDR3 length is 15 residues. CDR1 and CDR2 from the germline V gene are SSHAT and FNYEAQ (reference sequence). The V gene lost 2 bases and the J gene lost 6 bases, with 13 bases spanning the gap. DNA of the CDR3: TGTGCCAGCAGCTTAAACGGACAGTCCTCCGGGGAGCTGTTTTTT. Protein product: CASSLNGQSSGELFF. Full variable domain (missing parts from reference TRBV7-7 and TRBJ2-2): GAGVSQSPRYKVTKRGQDVTLRCDPISSHATLYWYQQALGQGPEFLTYFNYEAQPDKSGLPSDRFSAERPEGSISTLTIQRTEQRDSAMYRCASSLNGQSSGELFFGEGSRLTVL.

This sequence joins TRBV20-1 and TRBJ2-5, with unresolved D. The CDR3 has 14 amino acids. CDR1 DFQATT and CDR2 SNEGSKA come from the germline V gene (reference sequence). Trimming took 0 bases from V and 3 from J, leaving 11 bases between them. The CDR3 sequence: CSARDLRGEETQYF. The CDR3 nucleotides read TGCAGTGCTAGAGATCTGCGCGGCGAAGAGACCCAGTACTTC.

The chain couples TRBV7-9 to TRBJ2-1, with 12 bases identical to TRBD2. This CDR3 is 15 amino acids long. V lost 0 bases, J lost 14 bases, and 8 bases stayed unmatched. Germline V gene data show CDR1 as SEHNR and CDR2 as FQNEAQ (reference sequence). The DNA for the CDR3 is TGTGCCAGCAGCTTAGCGGGGGCCCTAGCGGGAGGGAAGTTCTTC. This encodes CASSLAGALAGGKFF.

This sequence joins TRBV12-3 or TRBV12-4 and TRBJ2-1, with 7 bases identical to TRBD2. V was pared by 3 bases and J by 8 bases, with 13 bases of the junction left unmatched. This CDR3 spans 16 amino acids. The CDR3 nucleotides read TGTGCCAGCAGTTTTCCTATTGGGGGGGGGAAGGATGAGCAGTTCTTC. It yields the protein CASSFPIGGGKDEQFF.

V is TRBV24-1 and J is TRBJ2-1, with 7 bases identical to TRBD2. Germline V CDR1 and CDR2: KGHDR, SFDVKD. The V and J ends lost 5 bases and 4 bases, in that order; junction bases with no gene match: 4. The CDR3 runs to 14 residues. CDR3: CATSGGEGYNEQFF. CDR3 DNA sequence: TGTGCCACCAGTGGAGGGGAGGGGTACAATGAGCAGTTCTTC.